This T cell receptor (beta chain) is from a study of control samples from healthy donors and cancer patients. The table came from immunoSEQ multiplex PCR; TCRdb's copy has only in-frame clones and leaves some out. This table has 90,000 to 100,000 clones, roughly four fifths appearing once. This CDR3 comprises 15 residues. The V end lost 7 bases, the J end lost 2 bases, and 16 bases lay between the germline ends. CDR1 is WSHSY and CDR2 is SAAADI in the germline V gene. Sequencing used blood. The TCR was taken from a man in his sixties in good health. The rearrangement joins TRBV10-2 to TRBJ2-3, with D uncertain. The CDR3 here is CASKRTQVVTDTQYF. As DNA, the CDR3 is TGCGCCAGCAAGCGAACCCAAGTAGTCACAGATACGCAGTATTTT.